A single sample gave rise to the 15 T cell receptor beta chains below, sequenced in a study of T cells in Graves' hyperthyroidism and ophthalmopathy. There were TCR beta CDR3 regions amplified from RNA transcripts. In the first-round RT-PCR of the TCR CDR3, the HTBI primer set was used. TCRdb called the multiplex PCR reads again in MiXCR, with one record for every CDR3 protein. The sample lists a few hundred thousand distinct CDR3 sequences, around 16% occurring once. Sequencing used blood. These receptors all come from a woman in her 30s with Graves' hyperthyroidism.

V is TRBV29-1 and J is TRBJ2-7; no clear D gene. CDR3 length equals 10 residues. Germline CDR1 reads SQVTM; CDR2 reads ANQGSEA. Trimming took 4 bases from V and 3 from J, leaving 4 bases between them. The CDR3 DNA reads as TGCAGCGTTGTAAACTACGAGCAGTACTTC. This encodes CSVVNYEQYF.

This clonotype was seen ten or more times. The chain combines TRBV7-2 with TRBJ2-1; maybe TRBD1 (5 bases). V lost 2 bases to trimming and J lost 5 bases, with 10 bases between them. Germline loops: CDR1 SGHTA, CDR2 FQGNSA. There are 14 residues in the CDR3. As DNA, the CDR3 is TGTGCCAGCAGCTTATTGGGGCCCAACAATGAGCAGTTCTTC. Translated: CASSLLGPNNEQFF.

J is TRBJ2-5 and V is TRBV20-1; 10 bases are shared with TRBD2. This CDR3 comprises 17 residues. V lost 0 bases to trimming and J lost 2 bases; unmatched junction nucleotides: 9. CDR1 is DFQATT, CDR2 SNEGSKA, per germline (reference sequence). This CDR3 reads CSARDLGGAGGQETQYF. The CDR3 DNA is TGCAGTGCTAGAGATCTCGGAGGAGCGGGAGGGCAAGAGACCCAGTACTTC.

This clonotype has only a few counts. This CDR3 reads CASSRGQGEAFF. The CDR3 DNA reads TGTGCCAGCAGCCGTGGACAGGGTGAAGCTTTCTTT. The chain carries TRBV6-2 or TRBV6-3 and TRBJ1-1, with 8 bases identical to TRBD1. V dropped 6 bases and J dropped 7; count of bases not matched to a gene: 4. The CDR3 totals 12 residues. Per the germline V gene, CDR1 is MNHEY and CDR2 is SVGEGT.

CDR3 DNA: TGCGCCAGCAGATCCGAACCGGGACTAGCGGGCTTAAGGTCCTACAATGAGCAGTTCTTC. This encodes CASRSEPGLAGLRSYNEQFF. The chain carries TRBV5-1 and TRBJ2-1; 12 bases match TRBD2. The V gene end was trimmed by 5 bases and the J gene end by 1 base; junction bases not matched to a gene: 16. Germline loops: CDR1 SGHRS, CDR2 YFSETQ. This CDR3 has 20 amino acids.

In this sample, this clonotype turned up many times. CDR3 sequence reads: CSGALGETQYF. The CDR3 nucleotides read TGCAGTGGGGCCCTGGGGGAGACCCAGTACTTC. V and J are TRBV20-1 and TRBJ2-5; D remains unclear. Trimming removed 7 bases from V and 5 bases from J, with 11 bases in between. In germline, CDR1 is DFQATT, CDR2 SNEGSKA (reference sequence). The CDR3 covers 11 residues.

As to this clonotype: A much larger clonotype is one base distant, so this may be a read error. V gene TRBV5-1 combines with J gene TRBJ2-7; TRBD2 is a possible D gene (5 bases). The V end was cut by 7 bases, the J end by 2 bases, with 16 bases between. The CDR3 spans 14 residues. CDR1 and CDR2 (germline): SGHRS, YFSETQ. CDR3 residues: CASRPPGRTYEQYF. The DNA for the CDR3 is TGCGCCAGCCGGCCGCCGGGGAGAACCTACGAGCAGTACTTC.

In this sample, this clonotype turned up many times. The chain is built from TRBV7-3 and TRBJ2-1; TRBD1 matches 7 bases. The ends lost 5 bases at V and 8 bases at J; junction bases unmatched: 6. Germline V lookup: CDR1 SGHTA, CDR2 FQGTGA. This CDR3 is built from 13 residues. This CDR3 is CASSRQGYDEQFF. CDR3 DNA: TGTGCCAGCAGCCGACAGGGTTACGATGAGCAGTTCTTC.

This clonotype came up many times. The chain links TRBV20-1 to TRBJ1-4; TRBD1 matches at 8 bases. V shed 6 bases and J 8 bases; nucleotides not matched to a gene: 8. CDR3 length equals 13 residues. Per the germline V gene, CDR1 is DFQATT and CDR2 is SNEGSKA (reference sequence). CDR3 region: CSAEDRGGEKLFF. CDR3 DNA: TGCAGTGCCGAAGACAGGGGAGGCGAAAAACTGTTTTTT.

This clonotype was picked up many times. This sequence joins TRBV6-1 and TRBJ1-2, with 7 nucleotides matching TRBD1. The CDR3 length is 14 residues. Germline loops: CDR1 MNHNS, CDR2 SASEGT. V dropped 4 bases and J dropped 5; count of bases not matched to a gene: 7. The CDR3 region is CASSGTGRGYGYTF. Written as DNA, the CDR3 is TGTGCCAGCAGTGGGACAGGAAGAGGTTATGGCTACACCTTC.

There are many counts of this clonotype. The genes are TRBV10-2 and TRBJ2-7; tentatively, D is TRBD1 (5 bases). The germline gives CDR1 WSHSY, CDR2 SAAADI. The V end lost 9 bases, the J end lost 6 bases, and 33 bases lay between the germline ends. This CDR3 region has 18 residues. The CDR3 loop reads CASAQRVGLRASATEQYF. CDR3 DNA: TGCGCCAGTGCGCAACGAGTCGGCCTCAGGGCCAGCGCAACCGAGCAGTACTTC.

This chain joins TRBV3-1 and TRBJ1-6; 10 bases match TRBD1. The germline V gene has CDR1 LGHDT and CDR2 YNNKEL (reference sequence). The CDR3 is 16 amino acids. V lost 1 base, J lost 8 bases, and 5 bases stayed unmatched. In nucleotides, the CDR3 is TGTGCCAGCAGCCAAGTTGGGACAGGGGCTGATTCACCCCTCCACTTT. Translated, it gives CASSQVGTGADSPLHF.

Only a few counts were recorded for this clonotype. This sequence joins TRBV9 and TRBJ2-7; D not resolved. Germline CDR1 reads SGDLS; CDR2 reads YYNGEE. Trimming cost V 0 bases and J 5 bases, with 9 bases left between them. The CDR3 is 13 amino acids. CDR3 region: CASSVVPFDEQYF. The CDR3 region has the DNA TGTGCCAGCAGCGTAGTTCCTTTCGACGAGCAGTACTTC. The variable domain in full, completed from reference TRBV9 and TRBJ2-7, reads DSGVTQTPKHLITATGQRVTLRCSPRSGDLSVYWYQQSLDQGLQFLIQYYNGEERAKGNILERFSAQQFPDLHSELNLSSLELGDSALYFCASSVVPFDEQYFGPGTRLTVT.

The chain employs TRBV15 and TRBJ2-5, with 9 bases matching TRBD1. Trimming at V came to 5 bases and at J to 5 bases, leaving 6 bases not matched to a gene. This CDR3 comprises 14 residues. The germline V gene encodes CDR1 LNHNV and CDR2 YYDKDF (reference sequence). The CDR3 is CATSSGQGRETQYF. CDR3 coding DNA: TGTGCCACCAGCTCAGGACAGGGGAGGGAGACCCAGTACTTC.

As for this clonotype: Mismatch with germline at one junction end may stem from a read error. J is TRBJ1-5 and V is TRBV7-9; D gene ambiguous. The germline CDR1 and CDR2 sequences are SEHNR and FQNEAQ (reference sequence). The CDR3 contains 14 residues. CDR3 DNA sequence: TGTGCCAGCAGCTTAGCGCAGAGCAATCGGCCCCAGCATTTT. This gives the protein CASSLAQSNRPQHF. Full variable domain (outside the CDR3, taken from reference TRBV7-9 and TRBJ1-5): DTGVSQNPRHKITKRGQNVTFRCDPISEHNRLYWYRQTLGQGPEFLTYFQNEAQLEKSRLLSDRFSAERPKGSFSTLEIQRTEQGDSAMYLCASSLAQSNRPQHFGDGTRLSIL.